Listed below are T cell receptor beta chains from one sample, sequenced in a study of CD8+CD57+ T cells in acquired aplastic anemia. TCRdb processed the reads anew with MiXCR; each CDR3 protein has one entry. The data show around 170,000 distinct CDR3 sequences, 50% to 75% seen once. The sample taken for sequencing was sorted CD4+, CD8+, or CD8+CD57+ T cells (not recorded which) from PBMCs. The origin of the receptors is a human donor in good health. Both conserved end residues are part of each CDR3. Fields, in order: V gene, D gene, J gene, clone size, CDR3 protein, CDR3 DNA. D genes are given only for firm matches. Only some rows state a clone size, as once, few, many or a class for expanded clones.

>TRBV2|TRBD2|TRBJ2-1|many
CASRGTSGKDEQFF
TGTGCCAGCCGAGGGACTAGCGGGAAAGATGAGCAGTTCTTC
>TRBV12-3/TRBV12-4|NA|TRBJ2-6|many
CASSPRLSGANVLTF
TGTGCCAGCAGCCCTCGTCTAAGTGGGGCCAACGTCCTGACTTTC
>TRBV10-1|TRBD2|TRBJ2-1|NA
CASSVTSGVGDTEQFF
TGCGCCAGCAGTGTGACTAGCGGGGTTGGGGACACTGAGCAGTTCTTC
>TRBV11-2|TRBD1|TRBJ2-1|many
CASSPRPGQGAGNEQFF
TGTGCCAGCAGCCCGCGCCCGGGACAGGGGGCGGGGAATGAGCAGTTCTTC
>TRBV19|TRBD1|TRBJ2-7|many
CASSRSRDRNYEQYF
TGTGCCAGTAGTAGATCCCGGGACAGAAACTACGAGCAGTACTTC
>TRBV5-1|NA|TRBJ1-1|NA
CASSAQGGTEAFF
TGCGCCAGCAGCGCCCAGGGTGGGACTGAAGCTTTCTTT
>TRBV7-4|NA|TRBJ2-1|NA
CASSLGAYGNEQFF
TGTGCCAGCAGCTTGGGCGCCTATGGCAATGAGCAGTTCTTC
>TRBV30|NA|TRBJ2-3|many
CAWSPTRGTQYF
TGTGCCTGGAGTCCGACCCGTGGGACGCAGTATTTT
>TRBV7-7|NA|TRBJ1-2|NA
CASSLGAEGNYGYTF
TGTGCCAGCAGCTTAGGGGCAGAAGGCAACTATGGCTACACCTTC
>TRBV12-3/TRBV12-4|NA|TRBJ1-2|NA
CASSQTPGGGYTF
TGTGCCAGCAGCCAGACACCCGGCGGTGGCTACACCTTC
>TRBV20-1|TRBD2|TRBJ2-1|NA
CSGRAGGTNNEQFF
TGCAGTGGGCGAGCGGGGGGAACGAACAATGAGCAGTTCTTC
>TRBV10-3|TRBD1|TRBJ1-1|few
CAIRSGQGNTEAFF
TGTGCCATCAGGTCGGGACAGGGGAACACTGAAGCTTTCTTT
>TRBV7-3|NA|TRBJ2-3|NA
CASSVDSSTDTQYF
TGTGCCAGCAGCGTAGACAGCAGCACAGATACGCAGTATTTT
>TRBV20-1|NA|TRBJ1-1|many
CSARDRDMNTEAFF
TGCAGTGCTAGAGACAGGGACATGAACACTGAAGCTTTCTTT
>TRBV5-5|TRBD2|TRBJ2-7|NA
CASSLELAEGFSYERYF
TGTGCCAGCAGCTTGGAACTAGCGGAGGGATTCTCCTACGAGCGGTACTTC
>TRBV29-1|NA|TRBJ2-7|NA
CSVEEGGRAKSYEQYF
TGCAGCGTTGAAGAGGGCGGACGGGCAAAGTCCTACGAGCAGTACTTC
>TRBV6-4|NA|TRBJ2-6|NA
CASSVRSGGANVLTF
TGTGCCAGCAGTGTCAGAAGCGGGGGGGCCAACGTCCTGACTTTC
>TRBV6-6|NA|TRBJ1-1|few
CASSYAGRNTEAFF
TGTGCCAGCAGTTACGCTGGGAGGAACACTGAAGCTTTCTTT
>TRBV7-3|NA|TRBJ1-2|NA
CASSYGQIDDGYTF
TGTGCCAGCAGCTATGGGCAGATAGACGATGGCTACACCTTC
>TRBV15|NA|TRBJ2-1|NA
CATSLTGTEYNEQFF
TGTGCCACCAGCCTCACCGGGACTGAGTACAATGAGCAGTTCTTC
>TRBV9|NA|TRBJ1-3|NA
CASSVGQEETIYF
TGTGCCAGCAGCGTTGGCCAGGAAGAGACCATATATTTT
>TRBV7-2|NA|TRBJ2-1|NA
CASSPQWGGPYNEQFF
TGTGCCAGCAGCCCCCAATGGGGAGGCCCTTACAATGAGCAGTTCTTC
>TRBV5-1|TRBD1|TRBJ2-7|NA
CASSIRTGSTYEQYF
TGCGCCAGCAGCATCCGGACAGGGAGTACCTACGAGCAGTACTTC
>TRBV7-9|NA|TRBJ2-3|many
CASNYGEWDTQYF
TGTGCCAGCAACTATGGGGAGTGGGATACGCAGTATTTT
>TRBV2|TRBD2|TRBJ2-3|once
CASRPSGSHDTDTQYF
TGTGCCAGCAGGCCTAGCGGGAGTCACGACACAGATACGCAGTATTTT
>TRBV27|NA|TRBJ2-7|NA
CASTGPERIEQYF
TGTGCCAGTACCGGGCCCGAAAGAATTGAGCAGTACTTC
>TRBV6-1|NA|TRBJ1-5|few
CASSVVTDLNQPQHF
TGTGCCAGCAGTGTGGTGACGGATCTCAATCAGCCCCAGCATTTT
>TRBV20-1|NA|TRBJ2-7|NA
CSARDQATTYEQYF
TGCAGTGCTAGAGATCAGGCCACCACCTACGAGCAGTACTTC
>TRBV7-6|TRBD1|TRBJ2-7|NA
CASSSDRVHYEQYF
TGTGCCAGCAGCTCGGACAGGGTCCACTACGAGCAGTACTTC
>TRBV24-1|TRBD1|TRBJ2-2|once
CATSARGQGATGELFF
TGTGCCACCAGTGCTAGGGGACAGGGGGCGACCGGGGAGCTGTTTTTT
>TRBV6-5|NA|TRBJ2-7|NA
CASRRDPGQTYEQYF
TGTGCCAGCAGGAGGGATCCGGGACAAACCTACGAGCAGTACTTC
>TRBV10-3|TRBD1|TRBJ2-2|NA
CAMGDRENTGELFF
TGTGCCATGGGGGACAGGGAAAACACCGGGGAGCTGTTTTTT
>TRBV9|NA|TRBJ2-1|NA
CASSVGPADEQFF
TGTGCCAGCAGCGTAGGGCCCGCCGATGAGCAGTTCTTC
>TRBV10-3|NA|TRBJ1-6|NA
CAISAKGKGLDSPLHF
TGTGCCATCAGTGCTAAAGGAAAGGGGCTGGATTCACCCCTCCACTTT
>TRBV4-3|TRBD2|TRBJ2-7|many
CASSPGLAAEQYF
TGCGCCAGCAGCCCCGGACTAGCCGCCGAGCAGTACTTC
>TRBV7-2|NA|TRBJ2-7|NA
CASDDGLSYEQYF
TGTGCCAGCGACGACGGACTATCCTACGAGCAGTACTTC
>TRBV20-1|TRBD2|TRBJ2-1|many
CSARDPLAGDYNEQFF
TGCAGTGCTAGAGACCCCCTAGCGGGAGACTACAATGAGCAGTTCTTC
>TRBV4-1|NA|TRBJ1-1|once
CASSQEYGRVSNTEAFF
TGCGCCAGCAGCCAAGAATACGGCAGGGTATCTAACACTGAAGCTTTCTTT
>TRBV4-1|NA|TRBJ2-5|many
CASSQEQEGFQETQYF
TGCGCCAGCAGCCAAGAACAGGAGGGATTTCAAGAGACCCAGTACTTC